This section outlines one T cell receptor (beta chain) sequence together with its context. The RNA input was about 0.5 to 1 ug, and it was reverse transcribed with random hexamers. A single record per CDR3 protein comes from TCRdb applying MiXCR to the immunoSEQ multiplex PCR reads. This sample has around 170,000 distinct CDR3 sequences, with 85% to 95% found just once. These data belong to a study of CD8 T cells in Susac syndrome. The study sequenced TCR beta in blood CD8+ and CD4+ T cells. The specimen was CD4+ T cells from PBMCs. This receptor was taken from a human donor with Susac syndrome.

The CDR3 loop reads CASSPSDRGQQYF. CDR3 sequence (DNA): TGTGCCAGCTCACCATCGGACAGGGGGCAACAGTACTTC. The chain carries TRBV18 and TRBJ2-7, with 11 bases aligning to TRBD1. CDR3 size: 13 residues. With V trimmed by 2 bases and J by 10 bases, 4 bases remained unmatched. The germline V gene encodes CDR1 KGHSH and CDR2 LQKENI.